This entry describes one T cell receptor beta chain. Trimming cost V 5 bases and J 3 bases, with 11 bases left between them. Germline values: CDR1 ENHRY, CDR2 SYGVKD. The CDR3 runs 13 residues. Patients in Seattle were enrolled during active infection, then followed longitudinally. In the source study's methods: Estimates of nucleated cell counts were drawn from the amplification of reference gene primers. Measured with immunoSEQ multiplex PCR; TCRdb has only the in-frame clones, and not every one. The V and J calls and clone size come from that table; D and trimming were worked out from the DNA. This table holds about 150,000 clones, around 87% found once. The data were obtained in a study of blood T cell repertoires in COVID-19. Background on the study: From the United States, Italy and Spain came samples of acute and convalescent COVID-19. Sample material is recorded as cDNA or gDNA derived from T cells, B-cell-depleted T cells, or PBMCs.

This sequence joins TRBV10-3 and TRBJ2-7, with D possibly being TRBD1 (5 bases). Sequenced: peripheral blood. This receptor was obtained from a young man with COVID-19, enrolled during active disease. The CDR3: CAISSSGYYEQYF. DNA of the CDR3: TGTGCCATCAGTTCTTCAGGGTACTACGAGCAGTACTTC.